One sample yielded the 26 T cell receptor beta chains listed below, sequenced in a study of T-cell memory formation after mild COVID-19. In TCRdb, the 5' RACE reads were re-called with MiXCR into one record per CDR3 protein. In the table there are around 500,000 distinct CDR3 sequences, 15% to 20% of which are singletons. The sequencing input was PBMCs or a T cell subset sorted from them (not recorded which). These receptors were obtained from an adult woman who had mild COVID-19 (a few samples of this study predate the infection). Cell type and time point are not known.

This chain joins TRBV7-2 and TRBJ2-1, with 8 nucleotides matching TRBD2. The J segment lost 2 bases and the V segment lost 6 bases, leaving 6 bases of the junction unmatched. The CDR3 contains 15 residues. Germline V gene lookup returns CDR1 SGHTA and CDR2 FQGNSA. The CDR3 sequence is CASRAHSGAYNEQFF. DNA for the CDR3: TGTGCCAGCAGAGCCCATAGCGGGGCCTACAATGAGCAGTTCTTC.

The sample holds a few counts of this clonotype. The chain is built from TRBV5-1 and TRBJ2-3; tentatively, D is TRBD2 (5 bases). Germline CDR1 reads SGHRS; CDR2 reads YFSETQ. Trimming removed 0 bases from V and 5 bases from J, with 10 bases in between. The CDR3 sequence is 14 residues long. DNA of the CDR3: TGCGCCAGCAGCTTGGCCCCCGGAGGAGATACGCAGTATTTT. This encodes CASSLAPGGDTQYF.

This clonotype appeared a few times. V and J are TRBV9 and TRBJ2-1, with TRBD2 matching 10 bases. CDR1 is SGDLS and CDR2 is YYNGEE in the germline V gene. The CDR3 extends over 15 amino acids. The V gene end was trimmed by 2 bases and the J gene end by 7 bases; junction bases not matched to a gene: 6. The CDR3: CASSVLAGATNEQFF. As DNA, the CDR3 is TGTGCCAGCAGCGTTCTAGCGGGGGCAACAAATGAGCAGTTCTTC. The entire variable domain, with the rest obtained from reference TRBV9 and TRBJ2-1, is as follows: DSGVTQTPKHLITATGQRVTLRCSPRSGDLSVYWYQQSLDQGLQFLIQYYNGEERAKGNILERFSAQQFPDLHSELNLSSLELGDSALYFCASSVLAGATNEQFFGPGTRLTVL.

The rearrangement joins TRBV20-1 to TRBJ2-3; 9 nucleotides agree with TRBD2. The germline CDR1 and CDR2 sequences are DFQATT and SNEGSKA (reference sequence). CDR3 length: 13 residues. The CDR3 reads CSRLAESTDTQYF. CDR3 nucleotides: TGCAGCCGACTAGCGGAGAGCACAGATACGCAGTATTTT.

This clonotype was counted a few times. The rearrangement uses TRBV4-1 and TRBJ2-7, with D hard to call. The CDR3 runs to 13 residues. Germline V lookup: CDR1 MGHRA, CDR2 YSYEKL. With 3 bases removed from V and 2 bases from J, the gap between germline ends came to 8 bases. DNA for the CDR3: TGCGCCAGCAGCCATAGGGTACCCTACGAGCAGTACTTC. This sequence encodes CASSHRVPYEQYF.

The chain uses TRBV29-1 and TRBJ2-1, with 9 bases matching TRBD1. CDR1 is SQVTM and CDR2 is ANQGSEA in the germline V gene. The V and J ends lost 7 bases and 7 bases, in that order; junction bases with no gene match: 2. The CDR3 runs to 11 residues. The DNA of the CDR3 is TGCAGCGACGGGACAGGGAATGAGCAGTTCTTC. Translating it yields CSDGTGNEQFF.

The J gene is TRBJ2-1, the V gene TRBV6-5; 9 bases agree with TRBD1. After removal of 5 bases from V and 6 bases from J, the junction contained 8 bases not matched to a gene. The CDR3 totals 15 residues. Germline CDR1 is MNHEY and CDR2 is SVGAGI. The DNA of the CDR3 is TGTGCCAGCAGTAACAGGGGGCTCAAACTCAATGAGCAGTTCTTC. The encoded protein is CASSNRGLKLNEQFF.

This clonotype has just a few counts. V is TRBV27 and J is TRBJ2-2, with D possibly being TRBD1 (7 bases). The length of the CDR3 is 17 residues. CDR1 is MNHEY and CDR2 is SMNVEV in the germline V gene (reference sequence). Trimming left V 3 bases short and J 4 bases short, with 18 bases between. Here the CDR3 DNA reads TGTGCCAGCAGTTTCGCACGGTTGCAGGGGGGCACCGGGGAGCTGTTTTTT. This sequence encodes CASSFARLQGGTGELFF.

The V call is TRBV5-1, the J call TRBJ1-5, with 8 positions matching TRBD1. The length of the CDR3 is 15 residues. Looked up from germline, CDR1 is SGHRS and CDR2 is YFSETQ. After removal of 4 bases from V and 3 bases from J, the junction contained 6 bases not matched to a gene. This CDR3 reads CASSPLGQDNQPQHF. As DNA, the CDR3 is TGCGCCAGCAGCCCCCTGGGACAGGACAATCAGCCCCAGCATTTT.

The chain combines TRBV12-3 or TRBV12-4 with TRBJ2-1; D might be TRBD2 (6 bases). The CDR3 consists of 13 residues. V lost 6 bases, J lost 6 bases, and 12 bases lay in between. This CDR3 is CASSTYSGNEQFF. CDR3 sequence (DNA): TGTGCCAGCAGCACCTATAGCGGCAATGAGCAGTTCTTC.

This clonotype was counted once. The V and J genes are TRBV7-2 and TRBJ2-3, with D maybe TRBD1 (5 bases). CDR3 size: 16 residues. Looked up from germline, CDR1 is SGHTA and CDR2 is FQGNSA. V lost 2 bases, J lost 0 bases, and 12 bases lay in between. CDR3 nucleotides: TGTGCCAGCAGCTTATGCTGGACACCCAGCACAGATACGCAGTATTTT. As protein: CASSLCWTPSTDTQYF.

DNA for the CDR3: TGCAGCGTTGCCCAGGGGGCAGGGTACGAGCAGTACTTC. Its protein is CSVAQGAGYEQYF. The chain uses TRBV29-1 and TRBJ2-7; 8 bases match TRBD1. V trimming: 4 bases; J trimming: 4 bases; junction bases outside the gene matches: 6. CDR1 is SQVTM, CDR2 ANQGSEA, per germline. The CDR3 sequence is 13 residues long.

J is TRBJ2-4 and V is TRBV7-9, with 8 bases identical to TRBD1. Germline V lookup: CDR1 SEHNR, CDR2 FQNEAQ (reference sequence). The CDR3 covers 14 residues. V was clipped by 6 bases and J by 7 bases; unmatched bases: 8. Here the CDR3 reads CASRPGQGPNIQYF. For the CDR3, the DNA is TGTGCCAGCAGACCTGGACAGGGCCCGAACATTCAGTACTTC.

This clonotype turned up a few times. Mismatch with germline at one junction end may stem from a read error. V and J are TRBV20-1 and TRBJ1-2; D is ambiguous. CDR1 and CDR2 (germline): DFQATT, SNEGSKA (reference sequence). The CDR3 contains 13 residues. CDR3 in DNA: TGCAGTGCCTCGTTCCCCCCGAATACGGAGGGCATCTTC. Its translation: CSASFPPNTEGIF.

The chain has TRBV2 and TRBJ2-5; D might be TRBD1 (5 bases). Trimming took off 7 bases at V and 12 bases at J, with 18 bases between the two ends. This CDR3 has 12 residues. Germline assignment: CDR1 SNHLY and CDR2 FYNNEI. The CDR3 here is CASIPPGREEYF. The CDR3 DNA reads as TGTGCCAGCATCCCCCCGGGCAGGGAAGAGTACTTC.

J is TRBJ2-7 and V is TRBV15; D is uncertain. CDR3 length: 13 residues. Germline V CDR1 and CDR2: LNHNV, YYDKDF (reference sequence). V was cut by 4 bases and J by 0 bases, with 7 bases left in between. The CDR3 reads CATSTAFSYEQYF. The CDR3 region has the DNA TGTGCCACCAGCACAGCTTTCTCCTACGAGCAGTACTTC.

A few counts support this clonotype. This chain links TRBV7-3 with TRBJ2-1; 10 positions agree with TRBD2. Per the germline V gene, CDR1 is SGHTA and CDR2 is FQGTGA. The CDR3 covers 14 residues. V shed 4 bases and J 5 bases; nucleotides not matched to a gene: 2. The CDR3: CASSSGLANNEQFF. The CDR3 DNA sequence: TGTGCCAGCAGCTCGGGACTAGCGAACAATGAGCAGTTCTTC.

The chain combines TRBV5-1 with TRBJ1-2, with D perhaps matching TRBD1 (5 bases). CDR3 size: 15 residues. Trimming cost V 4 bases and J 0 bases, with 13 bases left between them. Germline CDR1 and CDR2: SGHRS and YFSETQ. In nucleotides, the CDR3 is TGCGCCAGCAGCCCGGGGACCGTAACTAACTATGGCTACACCTTC. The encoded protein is CASSPGTVTNYGYTF.

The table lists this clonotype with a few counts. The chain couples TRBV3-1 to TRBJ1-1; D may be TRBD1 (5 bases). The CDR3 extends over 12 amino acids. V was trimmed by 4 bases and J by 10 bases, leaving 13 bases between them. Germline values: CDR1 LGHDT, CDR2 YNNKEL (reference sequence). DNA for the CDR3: TGTGCCAGCAGCCCGGGGGTTGGGCGAGCTTTCTTT. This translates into CASSPGVGRAFF.

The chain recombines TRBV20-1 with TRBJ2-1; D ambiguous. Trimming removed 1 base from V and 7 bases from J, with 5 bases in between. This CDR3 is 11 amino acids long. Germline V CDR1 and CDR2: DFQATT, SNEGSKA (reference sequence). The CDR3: CSARVGNEQFF. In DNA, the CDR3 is TGCAGTGCTAGAGTTGGGAATGAGCAGTTCTTC.

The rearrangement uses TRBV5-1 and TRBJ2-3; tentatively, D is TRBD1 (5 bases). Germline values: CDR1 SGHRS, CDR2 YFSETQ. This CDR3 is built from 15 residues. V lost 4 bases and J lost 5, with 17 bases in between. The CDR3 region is CASSPGQGRKDTQYF. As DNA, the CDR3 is TGCGCCAGCAGCCCCGGGCAGGGAAGGAAAGATACGCAGTATTTT.

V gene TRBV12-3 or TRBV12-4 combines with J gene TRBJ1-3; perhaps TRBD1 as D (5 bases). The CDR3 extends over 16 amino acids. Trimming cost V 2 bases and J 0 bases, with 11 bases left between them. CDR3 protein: CASSLYNRHSGNTIYF. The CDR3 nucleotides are TGTGCCAGCAGTTTATACAACAGGCACTCTGGAAACACCATATATTTT.

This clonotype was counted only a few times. The CDR3 nucleotides are TGCGCCAGCAGCCAAGAACCGGTAGTAGGGATTGATGAAAAACTGTTTTTT. Translated, it gives CASSQEPVVGIDEKLFF. The chain recombines TRBV4-3 with TRBJ1-4; D call uncertain. The V end lost 0 bases, the J end lost 6 bases, and 17 bases lay between the germline ends. The CDR3 totals 17 residues. Germline values: CDR1 LGHNA, CDR2 YSLEER.

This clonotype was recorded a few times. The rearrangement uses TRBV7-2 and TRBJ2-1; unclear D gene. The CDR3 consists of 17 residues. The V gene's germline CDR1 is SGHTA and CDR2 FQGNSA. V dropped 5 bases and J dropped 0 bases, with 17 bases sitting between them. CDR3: CASSQNSFMSSYNEQFF. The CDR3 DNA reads TGTGCCAGCAGCCAGAATTCGTTTATGAGCTCCTACAATGAGCAGTTCTTC.

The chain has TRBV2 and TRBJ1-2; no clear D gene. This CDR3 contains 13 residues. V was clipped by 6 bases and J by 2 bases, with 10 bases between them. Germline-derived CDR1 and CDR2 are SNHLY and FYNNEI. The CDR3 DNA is TGTGCCAGCAGCAAGCAGGAAAACTATGGCTACACCTTC. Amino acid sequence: CASSKQENYGYTF. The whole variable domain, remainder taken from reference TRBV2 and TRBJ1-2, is EPEVTQTPSHQVTQMGQEVILRCVPISNHLYFYWYRQILGQKVEFLVSFYNNEISEKSEIFDDQFSVERPDGSNFTLKIRSTKLEDSAMYFCASSKQENYGYTFGSGTRLTVV.

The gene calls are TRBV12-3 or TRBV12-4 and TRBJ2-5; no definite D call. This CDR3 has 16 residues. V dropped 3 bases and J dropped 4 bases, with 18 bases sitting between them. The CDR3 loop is CASSLSPALIRETQYF. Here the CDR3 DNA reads TGTGCCAGCAGTTTGAGTCCAGCCCTCATTCGAGAGACCCAGTACTTC.